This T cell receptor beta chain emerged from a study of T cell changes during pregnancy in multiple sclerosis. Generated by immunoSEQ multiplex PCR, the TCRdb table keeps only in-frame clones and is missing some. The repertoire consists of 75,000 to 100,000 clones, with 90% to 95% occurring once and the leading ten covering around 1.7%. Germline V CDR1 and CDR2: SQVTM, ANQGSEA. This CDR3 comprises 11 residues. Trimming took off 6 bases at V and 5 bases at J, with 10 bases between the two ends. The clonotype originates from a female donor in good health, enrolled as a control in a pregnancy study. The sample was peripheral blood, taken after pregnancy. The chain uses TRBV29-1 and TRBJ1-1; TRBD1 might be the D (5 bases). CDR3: CSVGRGTEAFF. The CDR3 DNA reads TGCAGCGTCGGGAGGGGAACTGAAGCTTTCTTT.